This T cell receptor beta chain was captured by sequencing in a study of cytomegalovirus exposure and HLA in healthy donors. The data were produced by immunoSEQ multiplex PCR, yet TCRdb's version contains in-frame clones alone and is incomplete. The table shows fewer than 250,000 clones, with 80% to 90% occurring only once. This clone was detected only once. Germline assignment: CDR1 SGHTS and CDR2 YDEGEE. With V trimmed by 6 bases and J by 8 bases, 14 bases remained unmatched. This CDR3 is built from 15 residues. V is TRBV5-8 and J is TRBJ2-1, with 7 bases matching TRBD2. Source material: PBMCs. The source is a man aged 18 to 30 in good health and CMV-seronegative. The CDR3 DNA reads TGTGCCAGCACCCACAGCCCGGGAGGTTGGTATGAGCAGTTCTTC. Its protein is CASTHSPGGWYEQFF.